The TCR beta chain described here comes from a study of beta chain features in type 1 diabetes. The study, taken as a whole, reports: TCRB repertoires of naive, central memory and Treg cells appeared more similar among patients than among healthy donors.

As every portion of the isolated RNA was reverse transcribed, the sequencing read expressed TCRB transcripts. Clones were read by immunoSEQ multiplex PCR, and TCRdb kept only the in-frame ones, dropping some. The sample includes almost 350,000 clones, around 8% of them seen just once. The table lists this clone with a few counts. Its antigen is unknown. Germline CDR1 MDHEN, CDR2 SYDVKM. The CDR3 extends over 13 amino acids. V shed 6 bases and J shed 5 bases, with 11 bases lying between them. The chain couples TRBV28 to TRBJ1-5; D not resolved. This TCR was recovered from a woman between 18 and 29 years old in good health. Material: central memory CD4+ T cells from blood. The CDR3 loop reads CASSPNTDQPQHF. As DNA, the CDR3 is TGTGCCAGCAGCCCTAACACTGATCAGCCCCAGCATTTT.